The entry below gives a single T cell receptor beta chain sequence along with its context. Its cognate antigen is unknown. These data originate in a study of vaccination and CD4 T cells after COVID-19. Study outcomes and limitations: The appearance of a median roughly 83% of reactive clones in convalescent patients occurred only post-vaccination. Median SARS-CoV-2-reactive clonotype numbers rose nonsignificantly, about 21 to 38.

J lost 8 bases, V lost 3 bases, and 5 bases had no gene match. CDR3 length: 14 residues. CDR1 is SGHTA, CDR2 FQGNSA, per germline. This sample's treatment: approximately 9-day PBMC culture with coronavirus spike peptide pools or control peptides (ViraFEST assay). Prior to the COVID-19 pandemic (2011-2018), the unexposed donor's CD4+ T cells were collected. Sequencing of cultured CD4+ T cell DNA used the Oncomine TCR Beta short-read assay. Each CDR3 protein gets one entry after TCRdb re-called the PCR reads with MiXCR. The sample includes 6,500 to 10,000 distinct CDR3 sequences, roughly 49% of them seen just once.

This TCR came from a human donor in good health. Material: CD4+ T cells from blood, cultured in vitro. The rearrangement joins TRBV7-2 to TRBJ1-2; 11 bases match TRBD1. Here the CDR3 reads CASSLGQGEGGYTF. In nucleotides, the CDR3 is TGTGCCAGCAGCTTGGGACAGGGGGAGGGGGGCTACACCTTC.